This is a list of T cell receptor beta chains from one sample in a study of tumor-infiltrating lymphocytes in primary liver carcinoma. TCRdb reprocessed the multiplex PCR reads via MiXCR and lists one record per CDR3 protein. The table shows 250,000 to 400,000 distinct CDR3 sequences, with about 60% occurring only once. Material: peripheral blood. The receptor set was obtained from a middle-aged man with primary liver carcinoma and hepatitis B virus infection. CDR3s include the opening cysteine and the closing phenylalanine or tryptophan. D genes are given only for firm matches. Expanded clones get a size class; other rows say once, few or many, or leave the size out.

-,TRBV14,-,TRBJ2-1,CASSQAASNEQFF,TGTGCCAGCAGCCAAGCCGCCAGCAATGAGCAGTTCTTC
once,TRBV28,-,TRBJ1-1,CASSPPGRINTEAFF,TGTGCCAGCAGTCCTCCGGGCAGGATAAACACTGAAGCTTTCTTT
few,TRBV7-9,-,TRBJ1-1,CASSPGSTEAFF,TGTGCCAGCAGCCCCGGGTCCACTGAAGCTTTCTTT
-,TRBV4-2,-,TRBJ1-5,CAGSQDRNGGTSRQPQHF,TGTGCCGGCAGCCAAGATAGAAATGGTGGGACCTCCAGGCAGCCCCAGCATTTT
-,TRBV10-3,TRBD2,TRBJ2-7,CAISVSASGIDKQNF,TGTGCCATCAGTGTGTCGGCTAGCGGGATCGACAAGCAGAACTTC
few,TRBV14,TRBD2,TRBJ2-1,CASSHPWTSGSSYNEQFF,TGTGCCAGCAGCCATCCTTGGACTAGCGGGAGCTCCTACAATGAGCAGTTCTTC
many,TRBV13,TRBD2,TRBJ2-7,CASSRGTGLLFF,TGTGCCAGCAGCAGAGGGACGGGACTATTGTTCTTC
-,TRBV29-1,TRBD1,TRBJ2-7,CSVGDRGYKQYF,TGCAGCGTTGGGGACAGGGGCTACAAGCAGTACTTC
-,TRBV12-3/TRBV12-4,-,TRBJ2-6,CASSLYRGPGANVLTF,TGTGCCAGCAGCCTTTACCGGGGGCCCGGGGCCAACGTCCTGACTTTC
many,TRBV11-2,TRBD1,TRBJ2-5,CASSFSGQQETQYF,TGTGCCAGCAGCTTTTCGGGACAGCAAGAGACCCAGTACTTC
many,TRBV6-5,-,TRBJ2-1,CASSSWTRNEQFF,TGTGCCAGCAGTTCTTGGACCCGGAATGAGCAGTTCTTC
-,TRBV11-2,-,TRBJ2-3,CASTIRGLKESTDTQYF,TGTGCCAGCACCATCCGGGGGTTAAAGGAGAGCACAGATACGCAGTATTTT
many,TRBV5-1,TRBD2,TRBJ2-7,CASSRGLEYEQYF,TGCGCCAGCAGCCGCGGACTAGAGTACGAGCAGTACTTC
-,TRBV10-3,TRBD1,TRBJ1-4,CAISESTGTGSEKLFF,TGTGCCATCAGTGAGTCGACCGGGACAGGGAGTGAAAAACTGTTTTTT
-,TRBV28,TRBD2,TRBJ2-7,CASSLKTAGAYEQYF,TGTGCCAGCAGTTTAAAGACAGCGGGGGCCTACGAGCAGTACTTC
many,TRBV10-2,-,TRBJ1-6,CASSEWGDSPLHF,TGCGCCAGCAGTGAATGGGGAGATTCACCCCTCCACTTT
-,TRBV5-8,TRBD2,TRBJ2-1,CVSSSGLAGLYDEQFF,TGTGTCAGCAGCTCGGGACTAGCGGGATTATACGATGAGCAGTTCTTC
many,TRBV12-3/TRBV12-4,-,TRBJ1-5,CASSPALWDGNSNQPQHF,TGTGCCAGCAGCCCCGCCCTTTGGGACGGCAATAGCAATCAGCCCCAGCATTTT
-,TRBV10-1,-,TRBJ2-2,CTSSDGTTIGELFF,TGCACCAGCAGTGACGGGACAACCATCGGGGAGCTGTTTTTT